What follows are 15 T cell receptor beta chains derived from one specimen sequenced in a study of Ad26.COV2.S vaccination and SARS-CoV-2 variants. Generated by immunoSEQ multiplex PCR, the TCRdb table keeps only in-frame clones and is missing some. In the table there are hundreds of thousands of clones, more than 70% of which are singletons. Treatment indicated: around 19 received Ad26.COV2.S at low or high dose, single or two shots; about 5 received placebo; per-sample allocation not given. Sampling happened 63 days after the first vaccine or placebo injection. The material sequenced was peripheral blood, taken in a trial of Ad26.COV2.S vaccine versus placebo. Receptors were obtained from a person between 18 and 65 years old who received the Ad26.COV2.S COVID-19 vaccine or a placebo.

The chain employs TRBV19 and TRBJ1-2; TRBD1 agrees at 9 bases. Unmatched junction bases numbered 22, after V lost 6 bases and J lost 8 bases. This CDR3 is built from 18 residues. Per the germline V gene, CDR1 is LNHDA and CDR2 is SQIVND (reference sequence). In nucleotides, the CDR3 is TGTGCCAGTAGGAGCGAGGGACAGGGAAGATTGGCGTCTGGAGGCTACACCTTC. Amino acid sequence: CASRSEGQGRLASGGYTF.

This chain joins TRBV7-2 and TRBJ2-7; 12 nucleotides align to TRBD2. Unmatched junction bases numbered 8, after V lost 5 bases and J lost 3 bases. The CDR3 contains 16 residues. Germline loops: CDR1 SGHTA, CDR2 FQGNSA. CDR3 amino acids: CASSTGLAGNNYEQYF. The CDR3 DNA sequence: TGTGCCAGCAGCACTGGACTAGCGGGAAACAACTACGAGCAGTACTTC. The full variable domain, in which reference TRBV7-2 and TRBJ2-7 provide the parts outside the CDR3, is GAGVSQSPSNKVTEKGKDVELRCDPISGHTALYWYRQSLGQGLEFLIYFQGNSAPDKSGLPSDRFSAERTGGSVSTLTIQRTQQEDSAVYLCASSTGLAGNNYEQYFGPGTRLTVT.

This clone came up once. This sequence joins TRBV19 and TRBJ2-7, with a weak D call TRBD1 (5 bases). Germline CDR1 and CDR2: LNHDA and SQIVND (reference sequence). CDR3 length: 13 amino acids. Trimming took 6 bases from V and 6 from J, leaving 15 bases between them. The CDR3 nucleotides are TGTGCCAGTAGACAGGTCCCCGTGGGCGAGCAGTACTTC. Amino acids: CASRQVPVGEQYF.

This clone was seen a single time. This CDR3 is also generated by other DNA sequences in the sample. The V and J genes are TRBV11-3 and TRBJ2-1, with D unresolved. CDR1 and CDR2 (germline): SGHNT, YENEEA. V was trimmed by 5 bases and J by 4 bases, leaving 12 bases between them. The CDR3 totals 14 residues. The CDR3 spells CASSPRGVYNEQFF. As DNA, the CDR3 is TGTGCCAGCAGCCCTCGAGGAGTATACAATGAGCAGTTCTTC. The full variable domain, completed using reference TRBV11-3 and TRBJ2-1, is EAGVVQSPRYKIIEKKQPVAFWCNPISGHNTLYWYLQNLGQGPELLIRYENEEAVDDSQLPKDRFSAERLKGVDSTLKIQPAELGDSAVYLCASSPRGVYNEQFFGPGTRLTVL.

The rearrangement links TRBV11-3 to TRBJ2-1, with D perhaps matching TRBD2 (5 bases). Germline-derived CDR1 and CDR2 are SGHNT and YENEEA. V lost 0 bases and J 2 bases, leaving 11 bases between the germline ends. The CDR3 has 16 amino acids. The CDR3 reads CASSLDSGITYNEQFF. The CDR3 coding sequence is TGTGCCAGCAGCTTAGATTCCGGGATTACCTACAATGAGCAGTTCTTC.

The rearrangement uses TRBV5-8 and TRBJ2-6; D gene uncertain. V lost 0 bases and J 2 bases, leaving 9 bases between the germline ends. From germline, CDR1 is SGHTS and CDR2 YDEGEE. This CDR3 has 16 amino acids. This CDR3 is CASSLGWSPGANVLTF. CDR3 nucleotides: TGTGCCAGCAGCTTGGGATGGAGTCCTGGGGCCAACGTCCTGACTTTC.

This clone came up once. The chain recombines TRBV6-6 with TRBJ2-5; possibly TRBD1 for D (5 bases). The CDR3 runs to 15 residues. Per germline, CDR1 MNHNY and CDR2 SVGAGI (reference sequence). The V gene lost 2 bases and the J gene lost 5 bases, with 15 bases spanning the gap. The chain's CDR3 is CASSYGAGYGETQYF. The CDR3 DNA sequence: TGTGCCAGCAGTTACGGGGCAGGGTATGGGGAGACCCAGTACTTC.

The count of this clone is one. Other DNA sequences in this sample translate to the same CDR3. This chain joins TRBV7-9 and TRBJ2-2; 7 nucleotides agree with TRBD1. Losses at the gene ends were 5 bases for V and 4 bases for J; bases not matched to a gene: 7. The CDR3 runs to 15 residues. Germline loops: CDR1 SEHNR, CDR2 FQNEAQ (reference sequence). The CDR3 loop reads CASSLDRAGTGELFF. DNA for the CDR3: TGTGCCAGCAGCCTAGACAGGGCCGGCACCGGGGAGCTGTTTTTT.

Regarding this clone: The same CDR3 can be traced to other DNA sequences in this sample. This chain joins TRBV3-1 (or the pseudogene TRBV3-2) and TRBJ2-5; D not certain. The germline V and J ends were trimmed by 4 bases and 4 bases, with 4 bases remaining between them. CDR1 and CDR2 from the germline V gene are LGHDT and YNNKEL (reference sequence). This CDR3 is 11 amino acids long. The CDR3 coding sequence is TGTGCCAGCAGCCTCTTAGAGACCCAGTACTTC. This translates into CASSLLETQYF.

The chain joins TRBV9 to TRBJ2-3, with 12 bases identical to TRBD2. This CDR3 has 17 amino acids. V shed 3 bases, J shed 2 bases, and the junction held 7 bases outside the gene matches. Germline V lookup: CDR1 SGDLS, CDR2 YYNGEE. The chain's CDR3 is CASSALSSGGATDTQYF. CDR3 coding DNA: TGTGCCAGCAGCGCTCTGTCTAGCGGGGGGGCCACAGATACGCAGTATTTT.

V is TRBV3-1 (or the pseudogene TRBV3-2) and J is TRBJ1-4; 7 bases map to TRBD1. The CDR3 is 15 residues long. Germline V gives CDR1 LGHDT, CDR2 YNNKEL (reference sequence). V was pared by 5 bases and J by 5 bases, with 8 bases of the junction left unmatched. The CDR3 sequence: CASSYRGDSNEKLFF. DNA of the CDR3: TGTGCCAGCAGCTACCGGGGGGACAGCAATGAAAAACTGTTTTTT.

This clone was picked up one time. The chain has TRBV11-2 and TRBJ2-5; TRBD1 aligns across 8 bases. The CDR3 sequence is 15 residues long. The V gene end was trimmed by 5 bases and the J gene end by 1 base; junction bases not matched to a gene: 6. Germline CDR1 SGHAT, CDR2 FQNNGV. CDR3 coding DNA: TGTGCCAGCAGCCCCGGACAGGGCTTCCAAGAGACCCAGTACTTC. Translation gives CASSPGQGFQETQYF.

The chain couples TRBV6-5 to TRBJ2-2, with D possibly being TRBD1 (6 bases). Trimming left V 4 bases short and J 4 bases short, with 13 bases between. Germline CDR1 is MNHEY and CDR2 is SVGAGI. The CDR3 is 15 residues long. The CDR3, as DNA: TGTGCCAGCAGTTTCATAGACAGGAGCACCGGGGAGCTGTTTTTT. Residues: CASSFIDRSTGELFF.

This clone was seen only once. The V call is TRBV5-1, the J call TRBJ2-7; no clear D gene. Germline loops: CDR1 SGHRS, CDR2 YFSETQ. The CDR3 loop spans 14 amino acids. Trimming stripped 1 base from V and 0 bases from J, with 8 bases between. The CDR3 DNA is TGCGCCAGCAGCTTGACAGTGAGCTCCTACGAGCAGTACTTC. This gives the protein CASSLTVSSYEQYF. Together with reference TRBV5-1 and TRBJ2-7, the CDR3 gives the full variable domain: KAGVTQTPRYLIKTRGQQVTLSCSPISGHRSVSWYQQTPGQGLQFLFEYFSETQRNKGNFPGRFSGRQFSNSRSEMNVSTLELGDSALYLCASSLTVSSYEQYFGPGTRLTVT.

V and J are TRBV18 and TRBJ2-3; no definite D call. The CDR3 extends over 15 amino acids. V dropped 0 bases and J dropped 5 bases, with 12 bases sitting between them. CDR1 KGHSH and CDR2 LQKENI come from the germline V gene. The CDR3 DNA reads as TGTGCCAGCTCACCACCGGGCAGTTCGGGAGATACGCAGTATTTT. It yields the protein CASSPPGSSGDTQYF. The variable domain in full, with the rest retrieved from reference TRBV18 and TRBJ2-3, is NAGVMQNPRHLVRRRGQEARLRCSPMKGHSHVYWYRQLPEEGLKFMVYLQKENIIDESGMPKERFSAEFPKEGPSILRIQQVVRGDSAAYFCASSPPGSSGDTQYFGPGTRLTVL.